The rows below give T cell receptor beta chains drawn from one sample of a study of T-cell reconstitution after alpha-beta-depleted transplantation in children. From the PCR reads, TCRdb called clonotypes with MiXCR, one entry per CDR3 protein. The sample has approximately 400,000 distinct CDR3 sequences; approximately 10% are singletons. Source: PBMCs from the stem cell graft donor, taken from the stem cell graft. Receptor source: a human donor who donated a stem cell graft to a child with acute myeloid leukemia. Both conserved end residues are part of each CDR3.

j_call | v_call | cdr3_length | cdr3_aa
TRBJ1-1 | TRBV20-1 | 15 | CSARDFGTLNTEAFF
TRBJ2-1 | TRBV7-2 | 14 | CASSLSGGGNEQFF
TRBJ2-2 | TRBV5-8 | 12 | CASSLWVGELFF
TRBJ1-2 | TRBV3-1 | 16 | CASSQDRGTVYYGYTF
TRBJ2-5 | TRBV29-1 | 11 | CSVARAETQYF
TRBJ1-2 | TRBV20-1 | 13 | CSARDWGGDGYTF
TRBJ2-3 | TRBV4-2 | 17 | CASSQGAGLAGGPFRYF
TRBJ2-7 | TRBV18 | 14 | CASSQTSSSYEQYF
TRBJ1-5 | TRBV10-3 | 15 | CAISDRGNGNQPQHF
TRBJ2-3 | TRBV5-1 | 15 | CASSLRQGNGDTQYF
TRBJ2-7 | TRBV7-2 | 14 | CASSLEFGIAEQYF
TRBJ1-3 | TRBV20-1 | 13 | CSARRGFGNTIYF
TRBJ2-2 | TRBV5-1 | 14 | CASSLYGGTGELFF
TRBJ2-7 | TRBV7-6 | 15 | CASSLSPSGISEQYF
TRBJ2-1 | TRBV7-8 | 15 | CASGDAFSSYNEQFF
TRBJ2-1 | TRBV3-1 | 15 | CASSQGLAGGIEQFF
TRBJ2-2 | TRBV5-1 | 17 | CASSLRVSTGNTGELFF
TRBJ2-7 | TRBV20-1 | 15 | CSARMWERSAYEQYF
TRBJ2-1 | TRBV12-3/TRBV12-4 | 15 | CASSFQGGVYNEQFF
TRBJ1-4 | TRBV15 | 16 | CATSRGTDGGQEKLFF
TRBJ2-2 | TRBV6-1 | 16 | CASRPVVGGANGELFF
TRBJ1-2 | TRBV20-1 | 15 | CSASSQGWSNYGYTF
TRBJ2-3 | TRBV29-1 | 12 | CSVEPATDTQYF
TRBJ2-7 | TRBV3-1 | 13 | CASSQSGVHEQYF
TRBJ2-7 | TRBV5-6 | 17 | CASSFLQPGLETYEQYF
TRBJ2-5 | TRBV9 | 13 | CASSADLGETQYF
TRBJ2-3 | TRBV20-1 | 15 | CSASPVTRGTDTQYF
TRBJ2-7 | TRBV7-9 | 15 | CASSPPASGFYEQYF
TRBJ2-3 | TRBV20-1 | 12 | CSATVSTDTQYF
TRBJ2-3 | TRBV4-1 | 14 | CASSQENRWDTQYF
TRBJ2-2 | TRBV24-1 | 16 | CATSDPTTGNTGELFF
TRBJ1-1 | TRBV20-1 | 13 | CSARYSLDTEAFF
TRBJ1-1 | TRBV5-1 | 16 | CASSLSVVQQNTEAFF
TRBJ1-5 | TRBV3-1 | 16 | CASSPSSTGYNQPQHF
TRBJ2-3 | TRBV20-1 | 15 | CSAILNRGPTDTQYF
TRBJ2-1 | TRBV2 | 12 | CASRPGYNEQFF
TRBJ2-7 | TRBV5-1 | 14 | CASSLMGSSDEQYF
TRBJ1-1 | TRBV20-1 | 13 | CSANPPTASGAFF
TRBJ2-3 | TRBV5-1 | 15 | CASSRDYSGTDTQYF
TRBJ2-2 | TRBV4-1 | 19 | CASSHFPRTGALNTGELFF
TRBJ1-5 | TRBV12-3/TRBV12-4 | 15 | CASSLAQGGNQPQHF
TRBJ1-4 | TRBV12-3/TRBV12-4 | 15 | CASSFGWGRVEKLFF
TRBJ2-1 | TRBV7-2 | 16 | CASSYGTGVLGNEQFF
TRBJ2-2 | TRBV4-1 | 16 | CASSRDWGGNTGELFF
TRBJ2-4 | TRBV29-1 | 14 | CSVGDRGLGNIQYF
TRBJ2-2 | TRBV7-9 | 15 | CASSSQGILPGELFF
TRBJ2-1 | TRBV11-2 | 15 | CASSHVRGVGNEQFF
TRBJ2-2 | TRBV20-1 | 14 | CSAKEREWGGELFF
TRBJ2-3 | TRBV7-9 | 16 | CASSDVTITGTDTQYF
TRBJ2-7 | TRBV11-2 | 14 | CASSLVDRDYEQYF